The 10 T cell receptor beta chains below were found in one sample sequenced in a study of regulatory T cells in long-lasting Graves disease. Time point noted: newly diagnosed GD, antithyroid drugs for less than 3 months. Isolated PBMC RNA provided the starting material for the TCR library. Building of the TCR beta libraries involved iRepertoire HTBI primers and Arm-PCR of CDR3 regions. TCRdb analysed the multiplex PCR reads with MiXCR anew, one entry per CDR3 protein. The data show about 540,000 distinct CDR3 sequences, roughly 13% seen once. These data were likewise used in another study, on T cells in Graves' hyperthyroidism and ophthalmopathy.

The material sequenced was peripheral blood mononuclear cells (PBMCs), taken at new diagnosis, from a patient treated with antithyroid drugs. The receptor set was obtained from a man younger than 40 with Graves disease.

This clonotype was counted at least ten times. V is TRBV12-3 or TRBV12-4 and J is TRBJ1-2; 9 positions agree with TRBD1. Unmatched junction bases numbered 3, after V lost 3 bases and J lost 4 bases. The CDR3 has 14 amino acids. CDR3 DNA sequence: TGTGCCAGCAGTTTCGGGGACAGGGCCTATGGCTACACCTTC. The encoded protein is CASSFGDRAYGYTF.

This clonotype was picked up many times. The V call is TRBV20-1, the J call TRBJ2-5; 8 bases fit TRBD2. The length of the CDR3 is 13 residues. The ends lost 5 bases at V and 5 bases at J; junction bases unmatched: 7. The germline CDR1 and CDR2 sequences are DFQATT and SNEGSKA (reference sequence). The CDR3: CSASRLATETQYF. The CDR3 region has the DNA TGCAGTGCTTCGAGACTAGCGACGGAGACCCAGTACTTC.

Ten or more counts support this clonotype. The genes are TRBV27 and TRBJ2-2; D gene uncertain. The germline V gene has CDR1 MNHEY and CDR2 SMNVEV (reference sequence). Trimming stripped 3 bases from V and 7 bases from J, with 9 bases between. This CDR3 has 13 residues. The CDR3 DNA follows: TGTGCCAGCAGTTTTTACGGGCACGGGGAGCTGTTTTTT. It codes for CASSFYGHGELFF.

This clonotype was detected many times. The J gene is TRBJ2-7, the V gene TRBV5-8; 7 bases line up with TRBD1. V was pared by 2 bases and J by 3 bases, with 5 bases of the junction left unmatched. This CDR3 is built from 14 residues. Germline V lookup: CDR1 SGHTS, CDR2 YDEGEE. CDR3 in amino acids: CASSFTGVNYEQYF. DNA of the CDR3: TGTGCCAGCAGCTTTACAGGGGTAAACTACGAGCAGTACTTC.

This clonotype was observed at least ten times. The DNA of the CDR3 is TGTGCCAGCAGCCTCTTGGATGGGGCCGGGGGCCAAGAGACCCAGTACTTC. It translates to CASSLLDGAGGQETQYF. The chain links TRBV7-9 to TRBJ2-5, with D perhaps TRBD2 (6 bases). Per germline, CDR1 SEHNR and CDR2 FQNEAQ (reference sequence). V gave up 5 bases and J gave up 1 base, with 20 bases separating them. The length of the CDR3 is 17 residues.

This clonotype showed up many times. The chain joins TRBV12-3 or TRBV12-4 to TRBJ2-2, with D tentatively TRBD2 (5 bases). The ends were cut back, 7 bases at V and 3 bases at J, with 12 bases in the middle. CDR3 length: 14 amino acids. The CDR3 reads CASTGVRYTGELFF. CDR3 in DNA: TGTGCCAGCACCGGGGTTAGGTACACCGGGGAGCTGTTTTTT.

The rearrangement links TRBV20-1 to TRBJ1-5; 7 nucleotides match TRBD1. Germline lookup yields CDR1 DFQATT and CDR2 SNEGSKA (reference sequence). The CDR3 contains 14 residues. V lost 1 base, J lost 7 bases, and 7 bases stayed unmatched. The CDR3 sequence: CSARVDRVTQPQHF. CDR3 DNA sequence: TGCAGTGCTAGAGTAGACAGGGTGACGCAGCCCCAGCATTTT.

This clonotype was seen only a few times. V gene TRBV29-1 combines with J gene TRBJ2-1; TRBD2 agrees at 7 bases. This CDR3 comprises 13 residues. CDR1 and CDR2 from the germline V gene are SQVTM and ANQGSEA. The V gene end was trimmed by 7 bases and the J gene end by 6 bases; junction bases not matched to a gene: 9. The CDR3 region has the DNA TGCAGCGCGCTAGCGGTCTCAGTCAATGAGCAGTTCTTC. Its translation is CSALAVSVNEQFF.

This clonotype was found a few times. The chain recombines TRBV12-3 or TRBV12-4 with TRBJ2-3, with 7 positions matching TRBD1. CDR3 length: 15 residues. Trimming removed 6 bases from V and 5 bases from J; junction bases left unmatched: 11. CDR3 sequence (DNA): TGTGCCAGCAGCCCGAGGGACAGTTTGAGAGATACGCAGTATTTT. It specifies CASSPRDSLRDTQYF.

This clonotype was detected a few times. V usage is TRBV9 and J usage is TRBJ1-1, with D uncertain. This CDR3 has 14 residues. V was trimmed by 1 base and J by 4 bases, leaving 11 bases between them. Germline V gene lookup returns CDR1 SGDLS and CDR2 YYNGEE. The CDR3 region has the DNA TGTGCCAGCAGCGTATACTCCCGGGGCACTGAAGCTTTCTTT. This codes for CASSVYSRGTEAFF.